The text below deals with one T cell receptor (beta chain). What it binds is not known. This entry comes from a study of blood T cells in healthy people across ages. The germline CDR1 and CDR2 sequences are SGDLS and YYNGEE. V was shortened by 2 bases and J by 4 bases, with 13 bases between the two germline ends. The CDR3 is 14 amino acids. Combining a sample-barcoded 5' primer with a J-beta primer mix, a second PCR ran for about 7 to 12 cycles. TCRdb independently ran MiXCR on the 5' RACE reads; one entry per CDR3 protein. The data contain around 620,000 distinct CDR3 sequences, roughly 28% of them singletons. Study-level results: Nothing was known about donor CMV status, and this possibly confounded expanded clonotype changes. Strong correlation was found linking TCR beta diversity to naive T cell percentage. Fewer expanded clones and more diversity marked long-lived versus aged donors.

Aged about 6 to 95, donors were systemically healthy Caucasians from Russia. This sequence was found in a woman in her 70s in good health. The specimen was blood. This chain connects TRBV9 to TRBJ2-7; possibly TRBD2 for D (7 bases). CDR3 amino acids: CASSVSRGAYEQYF. The CDR3 nucleotides are TGTGCCAGCAGCGTGAGCCGGGGGGCGTACGAGCAGTACTTC.